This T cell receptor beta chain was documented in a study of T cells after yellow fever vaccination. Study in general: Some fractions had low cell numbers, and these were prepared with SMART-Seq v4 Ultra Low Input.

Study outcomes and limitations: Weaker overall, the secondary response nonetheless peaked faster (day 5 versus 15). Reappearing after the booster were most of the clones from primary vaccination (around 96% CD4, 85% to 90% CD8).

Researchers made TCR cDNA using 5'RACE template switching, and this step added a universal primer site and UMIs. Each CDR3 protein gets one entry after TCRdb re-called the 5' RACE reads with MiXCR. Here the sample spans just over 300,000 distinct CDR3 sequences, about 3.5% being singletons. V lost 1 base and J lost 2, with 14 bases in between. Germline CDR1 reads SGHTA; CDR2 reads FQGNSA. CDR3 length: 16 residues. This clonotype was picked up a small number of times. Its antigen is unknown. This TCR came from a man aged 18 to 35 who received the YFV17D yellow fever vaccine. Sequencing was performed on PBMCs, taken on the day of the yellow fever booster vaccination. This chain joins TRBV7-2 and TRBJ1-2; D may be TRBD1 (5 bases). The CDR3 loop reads CASSLEGRGFNYGYTF. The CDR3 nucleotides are TGTGCCAGCAGCTTAGAAGGGAGGGGATTCAACTATGGCTACACCTTC.